In its sample, the clone carrying this T cell receptor (gamma chain) was seen a few times. V gave up 4 bases and J gave up 9 bases; unmatched junction bases: 12. This CDR3 is 17 amino acids long. Germline values: CDR1 GITISATS, CDR2 ISYDGTV (reference sequence). TCRdb processed the multiplex PCR reads again with the CATT caller. The sample lists about 5,000 gamma-chain clones, 3.4% seen once, with around a third in the top ten. The data were obtained in a study of γδ T cells in repeated Plasmodium falciparum infection. Bulk repertoires came from Vgamma9/Vdelta2+ or Vdelta2-negative gammadelta T cells flow-sorted from PBMC.

The TCR comes from a pool of human donors (malaria-infected and uninfected, not separated). Sequencing was done on a sample of gamma-delta T cells from blood. The rearrangement links TRGV9 to TRGJP. The J gene, missing from TCRdb, was assigned here through DNA to germline matching. The CDR3 protein is CALWETFKGLGKKIKVF. The CDR3, as DNA: TGTGCCTTGTGGGAAACCTTCAAGGGGTTGGGCAAAAAAATCAAGGTATTT.